This T cell receptor (beta chain) was captured by sequencing in a study of cytomegalovirus exposure and HLA in healthy donors. Study results and limitations: Researchers catalogued some 160 TCR beta chains as cytomegalovirus-associated. Subsequent analysis revealed that first-cohort TCR clusters tended to co-occur in the roughly 120 validation repertoires. High sensitivity and specificity were reportedly achieved when the classifier diagnosed cytomegalovirus status.

Clones were sequenced by immunoSEQ multiplex PCR, and TCRdb holds only the in-frame ones, with some missing. The sample lists about 250,000 clones; around nine tenths were seen once. The donors were members of the validation cohort comprising some 130 subjects, separate from the approximately 630-subject first cohort. Trimming stripped 10 bases from V and 4 bases from J, with 16 bases between. CDR1 and CDR2 from the germline V gene are MNHEY and SVGAGI. The CDR3 is 13 amino acids. Concerning this clone itself: The antigen is not known.

The TCR was taken from a man younger than 35 in good health and CMV-seronegative. Sequencing input: PBMCs. This sequence joins TRBV6-5 and TRBJ2-5; possible D gene TRBD1, 5 bases. The CDR3 reads CAIGIQGRETQYF. The DNA of the CDR3 is TGTGCCATCGGAATCCAGGGTAGAGAGACCCAGTACTTC.